This TCR beta chain was sequenced for a study of cytomegalovirus exposure and HLA in healthy donors (dated by TCRdb to the late 2010s). Regarding the complete study: According to an earlier analysis of 587 of the donors, roughly 180 million T cells yielded 117 million unique TCR beta sequences and roughly 280 Gb of sequence data. About 280 gigabases of sequencing data and tens of millions of unique TCR sequences were included in an early release covering roughly 600 HLA-typed donors. Among the approximately 400 genotyped donors, approximately 82% belonged to the genetic ancestry cluster associated with self-reported Caucasian donors. The aim of the study was to test whether cataloging public T cell receptors could identify signatures of past pathogen exposure. The study used immunosequencing to profile the T cell repertoires of more than 650 subjects and linked those repertoires to cytomegalovirus serostatus. Along with the approximately 600-subject first cohort, a separate validation cohort of some 130 different subjects was used. To predict cytomegalovirus infection status, the study brought together high-throughput TCR immunosequencing, statistical association of individual TCRs with disease status, and machine learning. To study patterns of TCR occurrence, a later analysis re-analyzed previously published TCR beta repertoires from 700 or so donors and added high-resolution HLA genotyping. The later analysis used no new phenotypic data to find candidate immune exposures, relying instead on TCR beta sequences and their occurrence across donors. An earlier analysis of nearly 600 of the donors applied high-throughput TCR beta sequencing to assess whether each TCR beta V gene segment acted as functional or pseudogenic. Alongside the repertoire data, information on donor age, sex, ethnicity and CMV serostatus was compiled. A later genetic analysis took genome-wide SNP genotypes for 398 of the 666 donors and used that subset as a discovery cohort. Every discovery cohort repertoire had been produced on one sequencing platform. Class I and class II HLA loci were covered by the typing at four-digit resolution. The number of typed donors differed by locus: about 629-640 for A, B, C, DRB1 and DQB1; some 500 for DQA1; 606 for DPA1; and roughly 450 for DPB1. Roughly 5 DR-DQ haplotypes were handled as single units for association and clustering, since linkage in the cohort was strong. On average, about 200,000 unique TCR beta nucleotide sequences were sequenced per donor among 398 genotyped donors of the cohort, with about 17% of those sequences being non-productive.

With respect to this clone: Its antigen is still unknown. No much larger clonotype is one base removed from it; base qualities were not supplied.

Results the study describes overall, beyond this receptor: Assigning TCR associations to individual alleles was difficult when HLA alleles, especially DR and DQ, strongly co-occurred. According to a later analysis, most CMV-associated TCR beta chains appeared to be HLA-restricted, and the HLA associations seemed to be driven largely by CMV exposure. In both the original and validation cohorts, the classifier was reported to diagnose cytomegalovirus status with high specificity and sensitivity. Because HLA typing was missing for some donors at each locus, association tests included only the typed subset. A later analysis associated some 17,000 TCR beta sequences with specific HLA alleles at a false discovery rate of 0.05. In the study, 150 to 200 TCR beta chains were listed as associated with cytomegalovirus. An earlier analysis of approximately 590 of the donors showed that most TCR beta V segments appeared in productive rearrangements either about 90% or about 30% of the time, which broadly matched IMGT annotations. In a later analysis, several top co-occurrence clusters were reported to appear linked to parvovirus B19, influenza, CMV and Epstein-Barr virus. In a later analysis, TCR association rates were found to vary across HLA loci, with the most associated TCRs seen for DRB1 alleles and the fewest for HLA-C alleles. The sequencing pipeline was judged likely to have produced a cluster of highly shared sequence variants as a technical artifact. Only TCR beta chains were sequenced in this cohort, and the absence of alpha or paired-chain data limited detectable features. The authors suggested that the approach could potentially be extended to other disease states and immunological phenotypes. Compared with the 666-donor mean, donors in an Asian-associated ancestry cluster had fewer N-insertions in productive TCRs, according to a later genetic analysis. Presence/absence analyses assumed roughly uniform sequencing depth across donors, an assumption that may not hold. In a later analysis, HLA-associated TCR beta chains were found to be more clonally expanded and to have lower generation probabilities than equally common non-associated chains. A later genetic analysis associated a missense DCLRE1C variant with V-gene and J-gene trimming of TCR beta chains, and an independent cohort replicated the association. Approximately 16 rarely observed V segments, including chromosome 9 orphons, were excluded from the earlier analysis of several hundred of the donors because counts were too low. While some public TCRs were present in many individuals, most TCR sequences turned up only very rarely across donors. Linkage disequilibrium might explain the correlated functional status among segregating V segments, but an unknown experimental factor could not be excluded. A few of the identified cytomegalovirus-associated TCR beta chains were confirmed in vitro to be specific for cytomegalovirus antigens. A further reported finding was that TCR beta sequences accurately predicted the HLA-A and HLA-B alleles for most subjects in the first cohort. For the cohort, immune exposure information was limited to CMV serostatus.

Libraries came from the immunoSEQ multiplex PCR assay. A mixture of 60 forward primers for TCR Vbeta segments and 13 reverse primers for TCR Jbeta segments was used in the multiplex PCR. The CDR3 region of rearranged TCR beta genes was amplified from genomic DNA with a multiplex PCR assay. Amplified TCR beta libraries were sequenced as 87-base-pair reads on the Illumina HiSeq System. As for the authors' bioinformatics: Across the 500 to 700 repertoires, a later analysis counted tens of millions of unique TCR beta chains, roughly 11 million of which were shared by at least two donors. To remove PCR and sequencing errors, raw reads were error-corrected and collapsed into unique sequences using a nearest-neighbor algorithm that merged closely related sequences. CDR3 sequences were aligned to IMGT reference sequences to assign V, D and J gene segments. For a sequence to be retained, at least a six-nucleotide match to both a V gene segment and a J gene segment was required. Rearrangements were classified as productive when the CDR3 lacked stop codons and remained in frame with V and J, and all other rearrangements were classified as non-productive. CDR3 was defined according to IMGT convention as the region running from the second conserved V-encoded cysteine to the conserved J-encoded phenylalanine. The earlier analysis of 587 of the donors excluded any sequence lacking an unambiguous match to a single V gene segment. An earlier analysis of roughly 590 of the donors called V segments functional above 56.7% productive rearrangements and segregating when the between-donor standard deviation exceeded 5%. To diagnose cytomegalovirus status from the catalog of TCR beta chain sequences, a statistical classification framework was built. In a later analysis, V and J genes were assigned by comparing TCR nucleotide sequences against IMGT/GENE-DB human TR gene sequences. A later analysis assigned CDR3 sequences and most-parsimonious VDJ recombination scenarios with the TCRdist pipeline. In a later analysis, each TCR beta chain was defined by its CDR3 amino acid sequence together with its V-gene family, and reads lacking a unique V-gene family were excluded. As a way to deal with suspected cross-contamination and a sequencing artifact, a later analysis dropped roughly 600 nucleotide sequences that were highly shared and had low generation probability. A later analysis calculated a clonal expansion index for each public chain from normalized within-repertoire ranks of inferred template counts. In a later analysis, generation probabilities were computed using a VDJ recombination model fitted to out-of-frame rearrangements, and the results were checked against IGoR. Hypergeometric tests were used in a later analysis to score TCR-TCR, TCR-HLA and TCR-CMV co-occurrence, with a repertoire-size bias correction applied to the TCR pairs. To estimate false discovery rates, a later analysis permuted the HLA or CMV assignments 20 times. In a later analysis, co-occurring TCRs were grouped using DBSCAN, with TCRdist sequence similarity added in when clustering inside HLA-allele-positive subsets. Repertoires with fewer than 30,000 or more than 120,000 public chains were left out of co-occurrence clustering, as were roughly five repertoires with anomalous nucleotide sharing. Drawn from immuneACCESS, this table holds only the in-frame rearrangements with V and J called that TCRdb kept. Clones are partly lost; checked studies trace under half to an unresolved V gene and leave the rest unexplained. V and J calls and clone size come straight from that table; D and trimming were deduced from the DNA. Present in this sample are roughly 150,000 clones, around 80% of which were seen just once. Clones ranked in the top ten supply roughly 1% of the sample.

The cohort consisted of more than 650 healthy bone marrow donors. At the time of sampling, every cohort member was nominally healthy, though immune exposures that went unrecorded were likely present. The donor was CMV seronegative and was included in the group of 352 seronegative cohort members. Each donor provided a peripheral blood sample, and peripheral blood mononuclear cells were used for TCR beta sequencing. Genomic DNA extraction from the blood cell samples was performed with the Qiagen DNeasy Blood Extraction Kit. The specimen was PBMCs. This receptor was identified in a woman aged 40 to 50 in good health and CMV-seronegative.

The CDR3 corresponds to CASRPPGQRTSKLFF. The DNA sequence is as follows: TGTGCCAGCAGGCCTCCGGGACAGCGCACATCAAAACTGTTTTTT. The sequence links TRBV2 to TRBJ1-4; 7 of the junction bases match TRBD1. From V the trimming removes 6 bases and from J it removes 10 bases, while the gene matches leave 14 bases of the junction unaccounted for. The CDR3 covers 15 residues, taking in both the cysteine and the phenylalanine. CDR3 DNA only is kept here, 45 bases in frame from base 1. From the germline V gene, CDR1 is SNHLY and CDR2 is FYNNEI.